Included here is one TCR beta chain sequence, with context. The sample is drawn from a study of cytomegalovirus exposure and HLA in healthy donors. Study details: There were a few hundred genotyped donors. Of these, roughly 80% fell in the genetic ancestry cluster associated with self-reported Caucasian donors.

Primers included in the PCR were 60 Vbeta and 13 Jbeta primers. TCRdb keeps only in-frame clones here, not all; method: immunoSEQ multiplex PCR. The sample shows about 150,000 clones, 84% of them seen only once. Healthy donors of bone marrow made up the group. In nominal health when sampled, donors likely had unrecorded immune exposures nonetheless. The V gene's germline CDR1 is KGHSH and CDR2 LQKENI. The ends were cut back, 4 bases at V and 6 bases at J, with 18 bases in the middle. CDR3 length: 15 amino acids. The chain recombines TRBV18 with TRBJ1-1; TRBD1 is a possible D gene (5 bases). The source is a man younger than 35 in good health and CMV-seronegative. The sequenced sample consisted of PBMCs. The CDR3 DNA is TGTGCCAGCTCACAAAGGAGGGGCCCAGACGCTGAAGCTTTCTTT. Translating gives CASSQRRGPDAEAFF.